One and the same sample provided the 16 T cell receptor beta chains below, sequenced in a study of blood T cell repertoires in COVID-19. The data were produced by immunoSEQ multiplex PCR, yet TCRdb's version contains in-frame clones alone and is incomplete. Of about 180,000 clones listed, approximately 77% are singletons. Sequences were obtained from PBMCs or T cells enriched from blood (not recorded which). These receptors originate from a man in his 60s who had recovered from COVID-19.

In DNA form, the CDR3 reads TGTGCCAGCAGCCCTAATGGGGGGGATAATGAAAAACTGTTTTTT. This gives the protein CASSPNGGDNEKLFF. The chain recombines TRBV7-8 with TRBJ1-4, with a possible D match to TRBD1 (5 bases). This CDR3 region has 15 residues. Germline V lookup: CDR1 SGHVS, CDR2 FQNEAQ. V was pared by 5 bases and J by 4 bases, with 14 bases between. The variable domain in full, completed from reference TRBV7-8 and TRBJ1-4, reads GAGVSQSPRYKVAKRGQDVALRCDPISGHVSLFWYQQALGQGPEFLTYFQNEAQLDKSGLPSDRFFAERPEGSVSTLKIQRTQQEDSAVYLCASSPNGGDNEKLFFGSGTQLSVL.

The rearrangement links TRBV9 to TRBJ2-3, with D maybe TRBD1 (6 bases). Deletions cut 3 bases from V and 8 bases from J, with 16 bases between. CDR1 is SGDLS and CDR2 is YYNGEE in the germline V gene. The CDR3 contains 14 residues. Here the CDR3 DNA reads TGTGCCAGCAGCGCCGGGACATTCGGCGGTACGCAGTATTTT. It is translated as CASSAGTFGGTQYF. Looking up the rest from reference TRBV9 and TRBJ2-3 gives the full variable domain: DSGVTQTPKHLITATGQRVTLRCSPRSGDLSVYWYQQSLDQGLQFLIQYYNGEERAKGNILERFSAQQFPDLHSELNLSSLELGDSALYFCASSAGTFGGTQYFGPGTRLTVL.

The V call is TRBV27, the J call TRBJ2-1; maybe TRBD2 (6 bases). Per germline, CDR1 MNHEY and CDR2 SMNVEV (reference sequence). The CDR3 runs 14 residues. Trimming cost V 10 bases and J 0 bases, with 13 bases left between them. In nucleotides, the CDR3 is TGTGCCACCCGGTCCGGGGGCTCCTACAATGAGCAGTTCTTC. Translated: CATRSGGSYNEQFF.

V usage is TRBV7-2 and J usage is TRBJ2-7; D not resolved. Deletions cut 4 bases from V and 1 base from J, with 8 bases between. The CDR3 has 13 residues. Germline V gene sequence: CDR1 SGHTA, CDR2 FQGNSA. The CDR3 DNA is TGTGCCAGCAGCTCCTCGAGGTCCTACGAGCAGTACTTC. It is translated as CASSSSRSYEQYF.

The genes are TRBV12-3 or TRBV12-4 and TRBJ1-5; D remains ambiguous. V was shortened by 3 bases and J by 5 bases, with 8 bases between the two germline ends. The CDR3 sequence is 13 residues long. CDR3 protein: CASSFGQYQPQHF. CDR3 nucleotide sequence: TGTGCCAGCAGTTTTGGGCAGTATCAGCCCCAGCATTTT.

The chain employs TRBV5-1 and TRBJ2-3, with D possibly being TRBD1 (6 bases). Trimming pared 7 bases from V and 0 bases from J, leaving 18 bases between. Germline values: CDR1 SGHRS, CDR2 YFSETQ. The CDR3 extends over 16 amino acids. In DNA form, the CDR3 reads TGCGCCAGCTCGATGTATGGGACAACTAGCACAGATACGCAGTATTTT. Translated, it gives CASSMYGTTSTDTQYF.

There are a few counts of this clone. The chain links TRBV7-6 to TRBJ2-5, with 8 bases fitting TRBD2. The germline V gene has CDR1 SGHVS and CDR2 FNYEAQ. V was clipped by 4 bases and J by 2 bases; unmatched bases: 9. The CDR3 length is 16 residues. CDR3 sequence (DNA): TGTGCCAGCAGCTCCCTGAGGGGCGGGAGGCAAGAGACCCAGTACTTC. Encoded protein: CASSSLRGGRQETQYF.

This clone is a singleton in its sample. The CDR3 region has the DNA TGTGCCAGCAGTGACAGGGTGGGCATTCAGTACTTC. It encodes CASSDRVGIQYF. The chain has TRBV6-1 and TRBJ2-4; tentative D call: TRBD1 (5 bases). Looked up from germline, CDR1 is MNHNS and CDR2 is SASEGT. V was pared by 3 bases and J by 9 bases, with 9 bases between. The CDR3 spans 12 residues.

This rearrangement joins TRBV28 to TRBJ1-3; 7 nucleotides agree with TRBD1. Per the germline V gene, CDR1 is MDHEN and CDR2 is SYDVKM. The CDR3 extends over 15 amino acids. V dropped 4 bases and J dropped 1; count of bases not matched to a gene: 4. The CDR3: CASSWGTASGNTIYF. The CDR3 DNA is TGTGCCAGCAGTTGGGGGACAGCGTCTGGAAACACCATATATTTT.

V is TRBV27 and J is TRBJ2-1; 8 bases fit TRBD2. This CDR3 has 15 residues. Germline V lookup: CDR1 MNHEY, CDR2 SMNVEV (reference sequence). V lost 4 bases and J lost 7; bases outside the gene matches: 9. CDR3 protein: CASSSLAARRNEQFF. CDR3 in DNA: TGTGCCAGCAGTTCACTAGCGGCCAGGAGGAATGAGCAGTTCTTC.

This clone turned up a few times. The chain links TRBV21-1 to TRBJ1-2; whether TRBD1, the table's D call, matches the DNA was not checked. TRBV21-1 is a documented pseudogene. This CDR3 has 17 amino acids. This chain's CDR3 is CASSNRTGGFSNYGYTF. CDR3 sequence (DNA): TGTGCCAGCAGCAATCGGACAGGTGGATTTTCAAACTATGGCTACACCTTC.

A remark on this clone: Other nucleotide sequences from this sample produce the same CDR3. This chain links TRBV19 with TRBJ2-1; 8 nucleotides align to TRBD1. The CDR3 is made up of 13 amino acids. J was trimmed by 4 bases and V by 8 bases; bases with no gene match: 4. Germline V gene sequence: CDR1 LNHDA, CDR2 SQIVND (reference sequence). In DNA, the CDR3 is TGTGCCAGTCGCGGACAGGGATACAATGAGCAGTTCTTC. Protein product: CASRGQGYNEQFF.

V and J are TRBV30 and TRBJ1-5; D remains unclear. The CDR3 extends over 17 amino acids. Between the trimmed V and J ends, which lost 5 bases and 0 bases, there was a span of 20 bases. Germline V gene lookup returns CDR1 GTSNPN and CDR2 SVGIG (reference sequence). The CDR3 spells CAWSWAADRYSNQPQHF. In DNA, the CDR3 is TGTGCCTGGTCCTGGGCAGCCGACCGATATAGCAATCAGCCCCAGCATTTT.

In DNA, the CDR3 is TGTGCCAGCAGCTCTTCTTTTACCGGGACAGGCTCATATGGGGGCTACACCTTC. As protein: CASSSSFTGTGSYGGYTF. The genes are TRBV5-6 and TRBJ1-2; 8 bases fit TRBD1. CDR3 length equals 18 residues. The trim removed 3 bases at V and 8 bases at J, leaving 21 bases unmatched. Per germline, CDR1 SGHDT and CDR2 YYEEEE.

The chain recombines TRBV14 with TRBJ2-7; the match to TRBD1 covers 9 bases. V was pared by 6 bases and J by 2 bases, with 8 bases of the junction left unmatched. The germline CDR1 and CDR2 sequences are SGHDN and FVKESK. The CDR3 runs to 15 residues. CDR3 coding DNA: TGTGCCAGCAGTTACGGACAGGGGCCAACCTACGAGCAGTACTTC. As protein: CASSYGQGPTYEQYF.

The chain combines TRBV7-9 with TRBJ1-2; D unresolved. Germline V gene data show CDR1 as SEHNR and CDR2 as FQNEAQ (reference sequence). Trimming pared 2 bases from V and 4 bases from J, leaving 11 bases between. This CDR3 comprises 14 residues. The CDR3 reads CASSLLDNPYGYTF. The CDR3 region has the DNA TGTGCCAGCAGCTTACTTGACAACCCCTATGGCTACACCTTC.